The 27 T cell receptor beta chains below all came from one sample that was sequenced in a study of patients and donors after allogeneic stem cell transplantation. MiXCR, applied by TCRdb to the RT-PCR reads, yields one record per CDR3 protein. The sample lists more than 850,000 distinct CDR3 sequences, 18% occurring once. The sample comprised blood, either unsorted or a sorted T cell fraction (not recorded which). The source of these receptors is a human donor who was either an allogeneic HSCT recipient or a stem cell or donor lymphocyte infusion donor (not recorded which). It is not recorded whose cells these are; they may come from a transplant donor.

This clonotype was seen a handful of times. The genes are TRBV4-3 and TRBJ2-2; possibly TRBD1 for D (6 bases). Germline V lookup: CDR1 LGHNA, CDR2 YSLEER. The V and J ends lost 3 bases and 2 bases respectively, with 13 bases between them. There are 16 residues in the CDR3. Written as DNA, the CDR3 is TGCGCCAGCAGCCACCAGCGGACAGTAAACACCGGGGAGCTGTTTTTT. Its translation: CASSHQRTVNTGELFF.

This chain joins TRBV7-3 and TRBJ2-1; D is unclear. Per germline, CDR1 SGHTA and CDR2 FQGTGA. Trimming cost V 2 bases and J 6 bases, with 14 bases left between them. The CDR3 length is 15 residues. In DNA form, the CDR3 reads TGTGCCAGCAGCTTAGTACCCGCCTCGGTCAATGAGCAGTTCTTC. It yields the protein CASSLVPASVNEQFF.

V is TRBV5-1 and J is TRBJ2-2; D not certain. The length of the CDR3 is 16 residues. V was trimmed by 3 bases and J by 2 bases, leaving 14 bases between them. CDR1 SGHRS and CDR2 YFSETQ come from the germline V gene. Here the CDR3 DNA reads TGCGCCAGCAGCTCCCCCCAGCCGGGCAACACCGGGGAGCTGTTTTTT. Translation gives CASSSPQPGNTGELFF.

This clonotype has at least ten counts. The V and J genes are TRBV7-9 and TRBJ2-5, with TRBD1 matching over 7 bases. Per germline, CDR1 SEHNR and CDR2 FQNEAQ (reference sequence). Trimming removed 5 bases from V and 1 base from J; junction bases left unmatched: 7. The CDR3 is 15 residues long. The CDR3 spells CASSTDTGVQETQYF. The DNA for the CDR3 is TGTGCCAGCAGCACCGATACAGGGGTCCAAGAGACCCAGTACTTC.

This clonotype was found a few times. This chain connects TRBV12-3 or TRBV12-4 to TRBJ2-3; 10 bases line up with TRBD2. The CDR3 covers 17 residues. J was trimmed by 3 bases and V by 3 bases; bases with no gene match: 9. The CDR3 sequence: CASSLIGSGRGTDTQYF. CDR3 nucleotide sequence: TGTGCCAGCAGTTTGATTGGAAGCGGGAGGGGGACAGATACGCAGTATTTT.

This chain uses TRBV27 with TRBJ2-7, with D maybe TRBD2 (6 bases). Between the trimmed V and J ends, which lost 0 bases and 3 bases, there was a span of 9 bases. The germline V gene has CDR1 MNHEY and CDR2 SMNVEV (reference sequence). The CDR3 sequence is 14 residues long. The CDR3: CASSLSEGNYEQYF. DNA of the CDR3: TGTGCCAGCAGTTTATCGGAGGGGAACTACGAGCAGTACTTC.

This clonotype was observed a few times. This chain links TRBV7-8 with TRBJ2-3; weak D call: TRBD2 (5 bases). From germline, CDR1 is SGHVS and CDR2 FQNEAQ. The CDR3 covers 14 residues. With 0 bases removed from V and 9 bases from J, the gap between germline ends came to 13 bases. The CDR3 bases are TGTGCCAGCAGCTTAGCAAATGAAAGAGGGACGCAGTATTTT. It translates to CASSLANERGTQYF. The variable domain in full, with the rest retrieved from reference TRBV7-8 and TRBJ2-3, is GAGVSQSPRYKVAKRGQDVALRCDPISGHVSLFWYQQALGQGPEFLTYFQNEAQLDKSGLPSDRFFAERPEGSVSTLKIQRTQQEDSAVYLCASSLANERGTQYFGPGTRLTVL.

This rearrangement joins TRBV5-1 to TRBJ1-6; possible D gene TRBD1, 5 bases. Per germline, CDR1 SGHRS and CDR2 YFSETQ. The ends were cut back, 4 bases at V and 7 bases at J, with 15 bases in the middle. This CDR3 has 15 amino acids. The DNA of the CDR3 is TGCGCCAGCAGCCCAGCCTGGGACGGGAATTCACCCCTCCACTTT. This gives the protein CASSPAWDGNSPLHF.

The chain combines TRBV5-1 with TRBJ2-3; D unclear. Per germline, CDR1 SGHRS and CDR2 YFSETQ. V was pared by 1 base and J by 1 base, with 10 bases between. CDR3 size: 15 residues. CDR3: CASSLRAGRTDTQYF. DNA of the CDR3: TGCGCCAGCAGCTTGAGGGCAGGACGCACAGATACGCAGTATTTT.

This clonotype was picked up a small number of times. The chain couples TRBV7-9 to TRBJ2-7; either TRBD1 or TRBD2 may fit D (6 bases each). V was cut by 1 base and J by 9 bases, with 19 bases left in between. The CDR3 spans 15 residues. Germline V CDR1 and CDR2: SEHNR, FQNEAQ (reference sequence). CDR3: CASSLEGGRVSWQYF. Written as DNA, the CDR3 is TGTGCCAGCAGCTTAGAGGGGGGCCGAGTAAGTTGGCAGTACTTC. Using reference TRBV7-9 and TRBJ2-7 for the parts outside the CDR3, the full variable domain is DTGVSQNPRHKITKRGQNVTFRCDPISEHNRLYWYRQTLGQGPEFLTYFQNEAQLEKSRLLSDRFSAERPKGSFSTLEIQRTEQGDSAMYLCASSLEGGRVSWQYFGPGTRLTVT.

There are a few counts of this clonotype. This sequence joins TRBV14 and TRBJ2-1, with 13 positions matching TRBD2. The CDR3 contains 15 residues. CDR1 and CDR2 from the germline V gene are SGHDN and FVKESK. V lost 9 bases to trimming and J lost 8 bases; unmatched junction nucleotides: 10. CDR3 DNA: TGTGCCAGTAGCACTCCGACTAGCGGGAGGTATGAGCAGTTCTTC. Residues: CASSTPTSGRYEQFF.

This chain joins TRBV4-1 and TRBJ2-1, with a weak D call TRBD2 (5 bases). The CDR3 extends over 18 amino acids. Germline V gene sequence: CDR1 MGHRA, CDR2 YSYEKL. The V end lost 0 bases, the J end lost 2 bases, and 17 bases lay between the germline ends. CDR3 residues: CASSQDPGEQYTYNEQFF. CDR3 DNA: TGCGCCAGCAGCCAAGACCCCGGGGAACAGTACACCTACAATGAGCAGTTCTTC.

This clonotype occurred many times. This sequence joins TRBV25-1 and TRBJ1-2, with D possibly matching TRBD1 (5 bases). Between the trimmed V and J ends, which lost 1 base and 0 bases, there was a span of 12 bases. CDR3 length: 16 amino acids. Germline CDR1 reads MGHDK; CDR2 reads SYGVNS. The CDR3 is CASSESGIQANYGYTF. The CDR3 DNA reads TGTGCCAGCAGTGAATCAGGGATTCAAGCTAACTATGGCTACACCTTC.

This clonotype has more than one count but fewer than ten. The chain has TRBV20-1 and TRBJ2-3; D is uncertain. The CDR3 is 13 amino acids. Deletions cut 6 bases from V and 3 bases from J, with 13 bases between. Germline V gene lookup returns CDR1 DFQATT and CDR2 SNEGSKA (reference sequence). The CDR3 DNA sequence: TGCAGTGCCAACCTCTGGCAGACAGATACGCAGTATTTT. This sequence encodes CSANLWQTDTQYF.

CDR3: CASSTPGVGGHTF. CDR3 coding DNA: TGTGCCAGCAGCACCCCTGGCGTAGGTGGTCACACCTTC. This chain connects TRBV5-5 to TRBJ1-2, with no clear D. CDR3 length: 13 amino acids. The V and J ends lost 4 bases and 12 bases respectively, with 19 bases between them. Germline CDR1 SGHKS, CDR2 YYEKEE (reference sequence). Supplemented by reference TRBV5-5 and TRBJ1-2, the full variable domain reads DAGVTQSPTHLIKTRGQQVTLRCSPISGHKSVSWYQQVLGQGPQFIFQYYEKEERGRGNFPDRFSARQFPNYSSELNVNALLLGDSALYLCASSTPGVGGHTFGSGTRLTVV.

This clonotype was counted at least ten times. V is TRBV20-1 and J is TRBJ1-5, with no clear D. This CDR3 contains 12 residues. V was pared by 1 base and J by 7 bases, with 8 bases between. CDR1 and CDR2 (germline): DFQATT, SNEGSKA (reference sequence). The CDR3 reads CSARVRDQPQHF. CDR3 bases: TGCAGTGCTAGAGTCCGTGACCAGCCCCAGCATTTT.

The table lists this clonotype with a few counts. The chain recombines TRBV6-2 or TRBV6-3 with TRBJ2-7; 8 bases line up with TRBD1. CDR1 MNHEY and CDR2 SVGEGT come from the germline V gene. Trimming at V came to 6 bases and at J to 3 bases, leaving 7 bases not matched to a gene. The CDR3 is made up of 14 amino acids. For the CDR3, the DNA is TGTGCCAGCAGGCGGCTTGGACAGGGCTACGAGCAGTACTTC. Amino acid sequence: CASRRLGQGYEQYF.

V gene TRBV10-3 combines with J gene TRBJ2-3, with D maybe TRBD2 (6 bases). This CDR3 spans 16 amino acids. The V and J ends lost 3 bases and 3 bases respectively, with 16 bases between them. Germline V gene sequence: CDR1 ENHRY, CDR2 SYGVKD. The CDR3 coding sequence is TGTGCCATCAGTGATCCCCGACTAGGCAATACAGATACGCAGTATTTT. This gives the protein CAISDPRLGNTDTQYF.

This clonotype showed up just a few times. This chain joins TRBV7-9 and TRBJ2-3; 11 bases fit TRBD2. Unmatched junction bases numbered 6, after V lost 3 bases and J lost 4 bases. The length of the CDR3 is 16 residues. Germline CDR1 and CDR2: SEHNR and FQNEAQ (reference sequence). In nucleotides, the CDR3 is TGTGCCAGCAGCTTTGATACTAGCGGGAGCCCAGATACGCAGTATTTT. Amino acid sequence: CASSFDTSGSPDTQYF. Supplemented by reference TRBV7-9 and TRBJ2-3, the full variable domain reads DTGVSQNPRHKITKRGQNVTFRCDPISEHNRLYWYRQTLGQGPEFLTYFQNEAQLEKSRLLSDRFSAERPKGSFSTLEIQRTEQGDSAMYLCASSFDTSGSPDTQYFGPGTRLTVL.

This clonotype was seen a handful of times. The gene calls are TRBV18 and TRBJ2-3, with 7 bases that match TRBD1. Germline CDR1 and CDR2: KGHSH and LQKENI. CDR3 length equals 16 residues. J was trimmed by 1 base and V by 5 bases; bases with no gene match: 9. The CDR3 region is CASSSKGGTGTDTQYF. CDR3 nucleotides: TGTGCCAGCTCATCGAAAGGGGGCACAGGCACAGATACGCAGTATTTT.

This clonotype has just a few counts. This chain links TRBV2 with TRBJ1-4, with D possibly being TRBD1 (6 bases). The CDR3 runs 14 residues. V was cut by 6 bases and J by 4 bases, with 12 bases left in between. Germline lookup yields CDR1 SNHLY and CDR2 FYNNEI. The CDR3 protein is CASRMDSYNEKLFF. The CDR3 coding sequence is TGTGCCAGCAGGATGGACAGCTATAATGAAAAACTGTTTTTT. The full variable domain, in which reference TRBV2 and TRBJ1-4 provide the parts outside the CDR3, is EPEVTQTPSHQVTQMGQEVILRCVPISNHLYFYWYRQILGQKVEFLVSFYNNEISEKSEIFDDQFSVERPDGSNFTLKIRSTKLEDSAMYFCASRMDSYNEKLFFGSGTQLSVL.

There are a few counts of this clonotype. This rearrangement joins TRBV11-2 to TRBJ2-1; 13 bases match TRBD2. Trimming removed 11 bases from V and 7 bases from J; junction bases left unmatched: 2. The CDR3 consists of 12 residues. Germline loops: CDR1 SGHAT, CDR2 FQNNGV. Written as DNA, the CDR3 is TGTGCCTCGACTAGCGGGGGGAATGAGCAGTTCTTC. Translation: CASTSGGNEQFF.

V gene TRBV7-6 combines with J gene TRBJ2-1, with D tentatively TRBD1 (6 bases). Germline V gene lookup returns CDR1 SGHVS and CDR2 FNYEAQ. The CDR3 totals 18 residues. V was trimmed by 0 bases and J by 0 bases, leaving 15 bases between them. The CDR3 spells CASSLASRGYLSYNEQFF. CDR3 DNA: TGTGCCAGCAGCTTAGCGTCCAGGGGCTACCTCTCCTACAATGAGCAGTTCTTC.

This clonotype has just a few counts. The rearrangement links TRBV5-4 to TRBJ2-1; 9 bases map to TRBD2. This CDR3 has 17 residues. Germline lookup yields CDR1 SGHNT and CDR2 YYREEE (reference sequence). V trimming: 6 bases; J trimming: 5 bases; junction bases outside the gene matches: 15. CDR3 sequence: CASKRRGGSPVDNEQFF. CDR3 DNA sequence: TGTGCCAGCAAACGGCGGGGGGGTAGTCCGGTGGACAATGAGCAGTTCTTC. Looking up the rest from reference TRBV5-4 and TRBJ2-1 gives the full variable domain: ETGVTQSPTHLIKTRGQQVTLRCSSQSGHNTVSWYQQALGQGPQFIFQYYREEENGRGNFPPRFSGLQFPNYSSELNVNALELDDSALYLCASKRRGGSPVDNEQFFGPGTRLTVL.

The chain carries TRBV7-9 and TRBJ2-1; D tentatively reads TRBD1 or TRBD2 (5 bases each). V shed 5 bases and J shed 4 bases, with 15 bases lying between them. Per germline, CDR1 SEHNR and CDR2 FQNEAQ (reference sequence). The CDR3 runs to 15 residues. The DNA of the CDR3 is TGTGCCAGCAGCCCAGCCGGGACGGGATACAATGAGCAGTTCTTC. Its translation: CASSPAGTGYNEQFF. Supplemented by reference TRBV7-9 and TRBJ2-1, the full variable domain reads DTGVSQNPRHKITKRGQNVTFRCDPISEHNRLYWYRQTLGQGPEFLTYFQNEAQLEKSRLLSDRFSAERPKGSFSTLEIQRTEQGDSAMYLCASSPAGTGYNEQFFGPGTRLTVL.

The V gene is TRBV12-3 or TRBV12-4, the J gene TRBJ2-7, with TRBD2 matching 7 bases. V lost 2 bases, J lost 6 bases, and 7 bases stayed unmatched. The CDR3 runs to 14 residues. Written as DNA, the CDR3 is TGTGCCAGCAGTTTAACGGGGGGAGGTGGCGAGCAGTACTTC. Amino acid sequence: CASSLTGGGGEQYF.

The sample holds a few counts of this clonotype. The chain is built from TRBV15 and TRBJ1-1; D is undetermined. Germline assignment: CDR1 LNHNV and CDR2 YYDKDF (reference sequence). CDR3 size: 11 residues. V lost 0 bases and J lost 7, with 3 bases in between. This chain's CDR3 is CATSRDHEAFF. The DNA of the CDR3 is TGTGCCACCAGCAGAGATCATGAAGCTTTCTTT.